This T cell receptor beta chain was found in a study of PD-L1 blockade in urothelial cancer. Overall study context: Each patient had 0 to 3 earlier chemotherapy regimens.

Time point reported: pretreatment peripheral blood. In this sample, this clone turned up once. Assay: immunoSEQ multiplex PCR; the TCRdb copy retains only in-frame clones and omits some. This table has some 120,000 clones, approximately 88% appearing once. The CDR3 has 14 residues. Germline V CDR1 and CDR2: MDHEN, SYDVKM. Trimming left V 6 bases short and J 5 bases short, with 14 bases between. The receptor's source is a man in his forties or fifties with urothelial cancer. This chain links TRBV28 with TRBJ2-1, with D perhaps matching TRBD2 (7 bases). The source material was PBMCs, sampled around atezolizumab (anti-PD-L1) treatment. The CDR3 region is CASRVGGGNNEQFF. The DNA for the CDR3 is TGTGCCAGCAGGGTAGGGGGGGGGAACAATGAGCAGTTCTTC.